One sample yielded the 9 T cell receptor beta chains listed below, sequenced in a study of PD-L1 blockade in urothelial cancer. Data came from immunoSEQ multiplex PCR; TCRdb stores just in-frame clones and leaves some out. Of more than 80,000 clones listed, 82% are singletons. This specimen consisted of PBMCs, obtained around atezolizumab (anti-PD-L1) treatment. These receptors came from a man between 65 and 80 years old with urothelial cancer.

V is TRBV6-1 and J is TRBJ2-1; 9 nucleotides match TRBD1. The CDR3 length is 15 residues. CDR1 is MNHNS, CDR2 SASEGT, per germline. Trimming at V came to 4 bases and at J to 7 bases, leaving 8 bases not matched to a gene. As DNA, the CDR3 is TGTGCCAGCAGTGCCGGGACAGGGCTAATGAATGAGCAGTTCTTC. Translating gives CASSAGTGLMNEQFF.

This clone was seen only once. The chain carries TRBV6-5 and TRBJ1-1; perhaps TRBD1 as D (5 bases). CDR3 size: 13 residues. The ends were cut back, 0 bases at V and 6 bases at J, with 8 bases in the middle. Germline CDR1 MNHEY, CDR2 SVGAGI. CDR3 bases: TGTGCCAGCAGTTACTCGGGGCCTTCTGAAGCTTTCTTT. Protein sequence: CASSYSGPSEAFF.

The V and J genes are TRBV2 and TRBJ2-3, with a possible D match to TRBD2 (5 bases). Trimming pared 8 bases from V and 7 bases from J, leaving 16 bases between. The CDR3 is 13 amino acids. Germline CDR1 is SNHLY and CDR2 is FYNNEI. The CDR3 DNA is TGTGCCAGCGGCGAGGGAGTCAGCTATACGCAGTATTTT. The encoded protein is CASGEGVSYTQYF. Based on the CDR3 plus reference TRBV2 and TRBJ2-3, the full variable domain is EPEVTQTPSHQVTQMGQEVILRCVPISNHLYFYWYRQILGQKVEFLVSFYNNEISEKSEIFDDQFSVERPDGSNFTLKIRSTKLEDSAMYFCASGEGVSYTQYFGPGTRLTVL.

The chain employs TRBV11-2 and TRBJ1-1; a possible D gene is TRBD1 (5 bases). Trimming shortened V by 0 bases and J by 0 bases, and 11 bases separated the two germline ends. CDR1 and CDR2 (germline): SGHAT, FQNNGV. This CDR3 region has 16 residues. Here the CDR3 DNA reads TGTGCCAGCAGCTTAGATGGGGCGAACCTGAACACTGAAGCTTTCTTT. Amino acid sequence: CASSLDGANLNTEAFF.

The chain has TRBV27 and TRBJ2-2, with a possible D match to TRBD2 (7 bases). Germline V gene data show CDR1 as MNHEY and CDR2 as SMNVEV (reference sequence). The V gene lost 3 bases and the J gene lost 8 bases, with 10 bases spanning the gap. This CDR3 region has 13 residues. For the CDR3, the DNA is TGTGCCAGCAGTTTTCGGGGGGCGGGGGAGCTGTTTTTT. Translating gives CASSFRGAGELFF.

This chain connects TRBV5-1 to TRBJ2-3, with 8 nucleotides matching TRBD2. The CDR3 has 15 amino acids. CDR1 is SGHRS and CDR2 is YFSETQ in the germline V gene. Trimming at V came to 0 bases and at J to 4 bases, leaving 4 bases not matched to a gene. CDR3 sequence reads: CASSLERGSSDTQYF. CDR3 DNA sequence: TGCGCCAGCAGCTTGGAGCGGGGGAGCTCAGATACGCAGTATTTT.

The chain is built from TRBV4-1 and TRBJ2-2, with D perhaps matching TRBD1 (5 bases). The CDR3 has 17 amino acids. V was shortened by 0 bases and J by 0 bases, with 11 bases between the two germline ends. CDR1 and CDR2 from the germline V gene are MGHRA and YSYEKL. The CDR3 bases are TGCGCCAGCAGCCAAGATCCAGGGAATTCGAACACCGGGGAGCTGTTTTTT. Protein: CASSQDPGNSNTGELFF.

With respect to this clone: At one end, the junction sequence differs from germline, possibly due to a read error. This chain connects TRBV27 to TRBJ2-5, with D perhaps TRBD1 (5 bases). Germline CDR1 reads MNHEY; CDR2 reads SMNVEV (reference sequence). The CDR3 is 14 amino acids. The chain's CDR3 is CTSSYRGQQETQYF. Written as DNA, the CDR3 is TGTACCAGCAGTTATAGGGGCCAACAAGAGACCCAGTACTTC.

The rearrangement uses TRBV27 and TRBJ2-1, with D tentatively TRBD1 (6 bases). CDR1 is MNHEY and CDR2 is SMNVEV in the germline V gene (reference sequence). CDR3 length: 16 amino acids. V lost 3 bases, J lost 2 bases, and 14 bases lay in between. Written as DNA, the CDR3 is TGTGCCAGCAGTTTCTCGGGCAGGGGTCCCTACAATGAGCAGTTCTTC. It yields the protein CASSFSGRGPYNEQFF.